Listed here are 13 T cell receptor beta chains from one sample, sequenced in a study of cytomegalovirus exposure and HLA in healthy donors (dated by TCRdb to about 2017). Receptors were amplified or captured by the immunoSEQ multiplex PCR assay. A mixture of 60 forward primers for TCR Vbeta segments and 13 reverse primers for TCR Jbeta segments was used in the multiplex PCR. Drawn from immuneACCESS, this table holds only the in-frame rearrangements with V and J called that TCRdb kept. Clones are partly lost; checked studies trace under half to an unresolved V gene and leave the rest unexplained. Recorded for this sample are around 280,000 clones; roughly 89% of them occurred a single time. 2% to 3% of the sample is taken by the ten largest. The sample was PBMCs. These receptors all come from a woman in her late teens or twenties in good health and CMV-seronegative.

CDR3 nucleotides: TGTGCCAGCAGCTTAGGAGACAGGGCTACTGAAGCTTTCTTT. Its protein product is CASSLGDRATEAFF. V gene TRBV7-8 combines with J gene TRBJ1-1, with 7 bases lining up with TRBD1. The junction had 4 bases not matched to a gene; V was cut back by 1 base and J by 5 bases. CDR1 and CDR2 (germline): SGHVS, FQNEAQ. The CDR3 contains 14 residues.

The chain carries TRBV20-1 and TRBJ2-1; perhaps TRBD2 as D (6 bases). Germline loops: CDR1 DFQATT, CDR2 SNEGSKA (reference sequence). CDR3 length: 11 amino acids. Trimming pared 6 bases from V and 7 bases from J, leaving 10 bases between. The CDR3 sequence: CSALRGNEQFF. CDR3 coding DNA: TGCAGTGCGCTCCGGGGGAATGAGCAGTTCTTC.

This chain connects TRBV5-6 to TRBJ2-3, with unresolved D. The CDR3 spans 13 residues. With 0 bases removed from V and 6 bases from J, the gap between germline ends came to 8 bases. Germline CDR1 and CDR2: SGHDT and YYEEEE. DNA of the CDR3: TGTGCCAGCAGCTTGGGCCTCGGGGATACGCAGTATTTT. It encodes CASSLGLGDTQYF.

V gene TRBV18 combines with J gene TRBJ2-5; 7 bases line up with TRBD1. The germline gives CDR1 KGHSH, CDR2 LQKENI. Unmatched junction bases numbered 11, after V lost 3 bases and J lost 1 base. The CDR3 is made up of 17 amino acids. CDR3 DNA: TGTGCCAGCTCACCCCGCTCCTTACAGGGGAGCCAAGAGACCCAGTACTTC. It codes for CASSPRSLQGSQETQYF.

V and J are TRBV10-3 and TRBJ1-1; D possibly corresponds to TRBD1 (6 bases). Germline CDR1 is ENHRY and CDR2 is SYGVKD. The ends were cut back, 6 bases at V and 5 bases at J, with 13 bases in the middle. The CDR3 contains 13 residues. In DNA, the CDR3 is TGTGCCATCAGGATTCACAGGGAGACTGAAGCTTTCTTT. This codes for CAIRIHRETEAFF.

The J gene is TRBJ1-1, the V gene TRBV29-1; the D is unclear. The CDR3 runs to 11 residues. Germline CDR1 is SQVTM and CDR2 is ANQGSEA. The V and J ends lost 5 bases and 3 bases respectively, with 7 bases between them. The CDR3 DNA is TGCAGCGTTAATCAGGACACTGAAGCTTTCTTT. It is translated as CSVNQDTEAFF.

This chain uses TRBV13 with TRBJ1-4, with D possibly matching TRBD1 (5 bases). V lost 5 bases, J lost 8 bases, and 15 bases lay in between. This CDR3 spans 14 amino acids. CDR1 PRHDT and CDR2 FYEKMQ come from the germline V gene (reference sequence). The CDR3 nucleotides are TGTGCCAGCAGCCGTGGCCCGGGGGGAGAAAAACTGTTTTTT. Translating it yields CASSRGPGGEKLFF.

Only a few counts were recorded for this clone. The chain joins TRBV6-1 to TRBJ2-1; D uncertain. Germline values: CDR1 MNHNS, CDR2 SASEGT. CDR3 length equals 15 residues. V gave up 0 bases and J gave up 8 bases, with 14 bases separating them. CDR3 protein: CASSEAGEQPDEQFF. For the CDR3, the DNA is TGTGCCAGCAGTGAAGCGGGCGAACAGCCGGATGAGCAGTTCTTC.

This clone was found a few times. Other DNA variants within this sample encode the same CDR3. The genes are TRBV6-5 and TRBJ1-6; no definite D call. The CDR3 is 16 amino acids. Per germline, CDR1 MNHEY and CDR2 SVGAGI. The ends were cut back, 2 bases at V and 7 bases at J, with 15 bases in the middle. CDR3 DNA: TGTGCCAGCAGTTACAAGTGGGGAGTAGGAAATTCACCCCTCCACTTT. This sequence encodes CASSYKWGVGNSPLHF.

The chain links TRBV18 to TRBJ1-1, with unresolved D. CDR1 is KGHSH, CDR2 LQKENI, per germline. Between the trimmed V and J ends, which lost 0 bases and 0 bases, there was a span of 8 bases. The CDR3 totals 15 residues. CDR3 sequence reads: CASSPPTHLNTEAFF. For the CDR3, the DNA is TGTGCCAGCTCACCACCGACACACTTGAACACTGAAGCTTTCTTT.

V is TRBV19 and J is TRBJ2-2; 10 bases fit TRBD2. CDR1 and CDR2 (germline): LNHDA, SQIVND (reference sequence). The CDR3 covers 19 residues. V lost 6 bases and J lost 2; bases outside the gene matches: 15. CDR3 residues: CASRSGTASGGVNTGELFF. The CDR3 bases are TGTGCCAGTAGGTCCGGGACAGCCAGCGGGGGGGTAAACACCGGGGAGCTGTTTTTT.

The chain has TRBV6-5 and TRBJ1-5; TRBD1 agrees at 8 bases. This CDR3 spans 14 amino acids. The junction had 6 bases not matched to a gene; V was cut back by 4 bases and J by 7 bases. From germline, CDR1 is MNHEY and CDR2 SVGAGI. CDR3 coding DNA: TGTGCCAGCAGTTCCGACAGGGGTGGACAGCCCCAGCATTTT. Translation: CASSSDRGGQPQHF.

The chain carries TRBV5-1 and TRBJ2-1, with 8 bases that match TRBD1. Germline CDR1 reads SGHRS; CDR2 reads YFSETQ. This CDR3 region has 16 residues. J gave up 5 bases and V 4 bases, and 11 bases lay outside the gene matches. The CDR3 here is CASSVAGTGKHNEQFF. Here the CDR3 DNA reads TGCGCCAGCAGCGTAGCCGGGACAGGAAAACACAATGAGCAGTTCTTC.